This T cell receptor beta chain stems from a study of early T cells in non-severe SARS-CoV-2 infection. Background on the study: From unsorted whole blood, bulk RNA was sequenced, and the chains remained unpaired.

Individual cDNA molecules received unique molecular identifiers. TCRdb reanalysed the 5' RACE reads using MiXCR and keeps one entry per CDR3 protein. This sample has tens of thousands of distinct CDR3 sequences, with more than 9% found just once. The V end lost 5 bases, the J end lost 4 bases, and 8 bases lay between the germline ends. The CDR3 totals 13 residues. Per the germline V gene, CDR1 is SGHNT and CDR2 is YENEEA. Turning to this clonotype: Its target is unknown.

Study-wide results and caveats: The study's VDJdb matching favored anti-spike CD8 responses and missed private and CD4 specificities.

The source material was whole blood. The receptor was derived from an adult who was a healthcare worker with PCR-confirmed SARS-CoV-2 infection or an uninfected control (not recorded which). The chain recombines TRBV11-3 with TRBJ2-2, with unresolved D. The CDR3 DNA reads as TGTGCCAGCAGCCTACTTGGCACCGGGGAGCTGTTTTTT. Protein sequence: CASSLLGTGELFF.